This TCR beta chain was retrieved from a study of T cell responses to AZD1222 COVID-19 vaccine. This CDR3 is 13 amino acids long. Trimming removed 4 bases at V and 3 bases at J, with 6 bases between. Germline lookup yields CDR1 SNHLY and CDR2 FYNNEI. The protocol was immunoSEQ multiplex PCR, while the TCRdb copy is restricted to in-frame clones and leaves out a portion. The sample includes about 100,000 clones, 80% to 95% of them seen just once. Study-level points and caveats: Samples come after the peak T cell response, not at day 14. Spike was spanned by vaccine-associated CD4 TCRs, which were dominant at 160-218 and 743-854. Unmutated regions of variants are reportedly targeted by nearly half of spike-specific TCRs. Once two AZD1222 doses were given, Spike-specific TCR breadth and depth went up.

A word on this clone: Its antigen remains unknown.

This receptor was identified in an adult in good health. The sequencing used peripheral blood, collected on day 0 of AZD1222 vaccination. This sequence joins TRBV2 and TRBJ2-2, with D hard to call. The DNA of the CDR3 is TGTGCCAGCAGTGTTCAGGACACCGGGGAGCTGTTTTTT. It encodes CASSVQDTGELFF. Together with reference TRBV2 and TRBJ2-2, the CDR3 gives the full variable domain: EPEVTQTPSHQVTQMGQEVILRCVPISNHLYFYWYRQILGQKVEFLVSFYNNEISEKSEIFDDQFSVERPDGSNFTLKIRSTKLEDSAMYFCASSVQDTGELFFGEGSRLTVL.